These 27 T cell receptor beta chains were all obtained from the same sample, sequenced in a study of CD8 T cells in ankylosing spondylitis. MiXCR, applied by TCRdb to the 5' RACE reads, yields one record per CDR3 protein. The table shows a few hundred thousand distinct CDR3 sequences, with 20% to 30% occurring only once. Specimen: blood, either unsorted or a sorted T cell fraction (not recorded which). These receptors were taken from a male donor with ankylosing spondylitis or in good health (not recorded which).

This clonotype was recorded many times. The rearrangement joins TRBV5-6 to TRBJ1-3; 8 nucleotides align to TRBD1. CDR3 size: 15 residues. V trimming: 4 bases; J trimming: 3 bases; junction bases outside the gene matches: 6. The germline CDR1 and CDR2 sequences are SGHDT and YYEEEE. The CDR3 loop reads CASSDDRGGGNTIYF. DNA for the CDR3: TGTGCCAGCAGCGACGACAGGGGTGGTGGAAACACCATATATTTT.

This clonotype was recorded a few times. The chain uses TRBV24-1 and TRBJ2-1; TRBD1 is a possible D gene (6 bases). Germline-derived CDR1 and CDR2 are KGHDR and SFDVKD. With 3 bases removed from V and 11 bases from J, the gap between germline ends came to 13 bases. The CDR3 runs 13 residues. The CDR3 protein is CATSDLGTQKQFF. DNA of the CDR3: TGTGCCACCAGTGATCTAGGGACACAGAAGCAGTTCTTC.

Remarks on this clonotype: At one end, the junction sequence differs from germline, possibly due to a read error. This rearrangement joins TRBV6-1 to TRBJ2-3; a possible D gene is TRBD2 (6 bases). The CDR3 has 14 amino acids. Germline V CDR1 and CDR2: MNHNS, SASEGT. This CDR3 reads CASSRGPSGDTQFF. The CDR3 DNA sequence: TGTGCCAGCAGTAGGGGTCCCTCGGGAGATACGCAGTTTTTT.

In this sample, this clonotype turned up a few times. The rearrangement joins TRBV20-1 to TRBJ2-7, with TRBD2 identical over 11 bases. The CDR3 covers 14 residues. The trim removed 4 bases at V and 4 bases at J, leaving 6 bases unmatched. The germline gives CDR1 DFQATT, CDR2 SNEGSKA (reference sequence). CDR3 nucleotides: TGCAGTGCTAACCGACTAGCGGGATCTTACGAGCAGTACTTC. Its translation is CSANRLAGSYEQYF.

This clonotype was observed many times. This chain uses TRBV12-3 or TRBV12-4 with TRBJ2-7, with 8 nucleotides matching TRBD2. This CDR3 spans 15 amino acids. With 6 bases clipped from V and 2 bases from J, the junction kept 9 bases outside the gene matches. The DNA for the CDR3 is TGTGCCAGCAGCCAAGGACTAGCCCAAACCTACGAGCAGTACTTC. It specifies CASSQGLAQTYEQYF.

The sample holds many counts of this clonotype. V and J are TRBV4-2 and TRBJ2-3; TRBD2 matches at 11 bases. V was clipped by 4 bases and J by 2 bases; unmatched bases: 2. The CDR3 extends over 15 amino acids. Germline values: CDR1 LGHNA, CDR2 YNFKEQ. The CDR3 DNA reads TGTGCCAGCAGCCCGACTAGCGGGGTCACAGATACGCAGTATTTT. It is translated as CASSPTSGVTDTQYF.

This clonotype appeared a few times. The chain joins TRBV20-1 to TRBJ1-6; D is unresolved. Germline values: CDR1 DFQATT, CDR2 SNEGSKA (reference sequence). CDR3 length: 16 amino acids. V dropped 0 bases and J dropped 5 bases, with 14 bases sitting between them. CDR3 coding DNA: TGCAGTGCTAGAGAAGATAGAACTGGGAATAATTCACCCCTCCACTTT. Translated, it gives CSAREDRTGNNSPLHF.

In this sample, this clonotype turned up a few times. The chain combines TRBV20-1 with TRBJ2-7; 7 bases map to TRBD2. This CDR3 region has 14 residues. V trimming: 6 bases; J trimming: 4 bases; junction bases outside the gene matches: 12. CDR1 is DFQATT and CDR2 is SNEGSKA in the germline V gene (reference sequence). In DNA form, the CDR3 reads TGCAGTGCCTTGGTAGGGACTAATTTATACGAGCAGTACTTC. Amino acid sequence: CSALVGTNLYEQYF.

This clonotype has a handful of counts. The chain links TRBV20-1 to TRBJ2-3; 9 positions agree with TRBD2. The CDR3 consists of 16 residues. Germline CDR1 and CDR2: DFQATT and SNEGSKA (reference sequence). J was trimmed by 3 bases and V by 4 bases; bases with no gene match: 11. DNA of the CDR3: TGCAGTGCTAAGGGGGGGGCTAGCGGGGCTACAGATACGCAGTATTTT. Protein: CSAKGGASGATDTQYF.

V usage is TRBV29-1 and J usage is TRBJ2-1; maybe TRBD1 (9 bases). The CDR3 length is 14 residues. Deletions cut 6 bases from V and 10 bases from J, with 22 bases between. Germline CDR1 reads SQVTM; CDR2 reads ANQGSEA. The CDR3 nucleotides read TGCAGCGTGGGACAGGGTTTTACGGGGGGGGAGCAGTTCTTC. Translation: CSVGQGFTGGEQFF.

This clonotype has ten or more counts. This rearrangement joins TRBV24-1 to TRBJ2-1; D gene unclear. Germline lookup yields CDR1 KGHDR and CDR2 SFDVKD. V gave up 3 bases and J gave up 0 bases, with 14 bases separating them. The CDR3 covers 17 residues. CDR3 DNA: TGTGCCACCAGTGATGGCAGGACGGCTAGCTCCTACAATGAGCAGTTCTTC. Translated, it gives CATSDGRTASSYNEQFF.

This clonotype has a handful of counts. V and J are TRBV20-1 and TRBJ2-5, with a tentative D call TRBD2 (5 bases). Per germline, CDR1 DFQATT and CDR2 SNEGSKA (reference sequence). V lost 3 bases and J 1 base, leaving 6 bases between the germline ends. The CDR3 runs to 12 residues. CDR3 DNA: TGCAGTGCTAGTGGGAGCCAAGAGACCCAGTACTTC. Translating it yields CSASGSQETQYF.

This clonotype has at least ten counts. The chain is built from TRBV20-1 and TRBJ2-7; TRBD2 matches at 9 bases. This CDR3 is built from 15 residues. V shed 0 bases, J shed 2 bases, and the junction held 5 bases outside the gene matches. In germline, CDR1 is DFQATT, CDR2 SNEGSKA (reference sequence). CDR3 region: CSARDWSGGPYEQYF. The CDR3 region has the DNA TGCAGTGCTAGAGATTGGAGCGGGGGGCCCTACGAGCAGTACTTC.

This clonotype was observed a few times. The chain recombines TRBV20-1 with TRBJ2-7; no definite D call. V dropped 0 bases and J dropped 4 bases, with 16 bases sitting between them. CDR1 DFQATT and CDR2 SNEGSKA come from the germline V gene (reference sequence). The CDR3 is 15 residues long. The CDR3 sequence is CSARDLSGPNYEQYF. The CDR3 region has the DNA TGCAGTGCTAGAGATCTTTCTGGCCCCAATTACGAGCAGTACTTC.

The CDR3 here is CASSSGGTGRSPLHF. The CDR3 DNA reads as TGTGCCAGCAGTTCCGGGGGGACAGGGCGGTCACCCCTCCACTTT. The V gene is TRBV12-3 or TRBV12-4, the J gene TRBJ1-6; 9 nucleotides agree with TRBD1. The CDR3 length is 15 residues. V dropped 4 bases and J dropped 10; count of bases not matched to a gene: 8.

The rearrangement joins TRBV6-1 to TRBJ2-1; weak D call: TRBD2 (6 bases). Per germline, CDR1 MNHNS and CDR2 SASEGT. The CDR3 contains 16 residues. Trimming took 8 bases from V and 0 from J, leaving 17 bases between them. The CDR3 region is CASAGTDPGSYNEQFF. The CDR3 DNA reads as TGTGCCAGCGCGGGAACCGATCCGGGCTCCTACAATGAGCAGTTCTTC.

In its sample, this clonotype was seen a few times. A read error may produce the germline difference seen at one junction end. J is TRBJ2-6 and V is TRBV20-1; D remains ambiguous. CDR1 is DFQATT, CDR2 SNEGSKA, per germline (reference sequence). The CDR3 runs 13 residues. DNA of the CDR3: TGCAGTGCTAGAGATTCAGTGGCCGACGTCCTGACTTTC. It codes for CSARDSVADVLTF.

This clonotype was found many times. DNA of the CDR3: TGTGCCAGCAGCTTAGAAGGGAGGGTAGGATCTAATGAGCAGTTCTTC. Its protein is CASSLEGRVGSNEQFF. The J gene is TRBJ2-1, the V gene TRBV11-2; TRBD2 matches at 7 bases. Germline values: CDR1 SGHAT, CDR2 FQNNGV. Unmatched junction bases numbered 9, after V lost 0 bases and J lost 7 bases. The CDR3 covers 16 residues.

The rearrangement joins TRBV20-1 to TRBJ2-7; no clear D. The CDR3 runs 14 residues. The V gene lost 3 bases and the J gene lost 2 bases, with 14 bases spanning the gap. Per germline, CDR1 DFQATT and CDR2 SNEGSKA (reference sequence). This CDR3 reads CSASPGSRAYEQYF. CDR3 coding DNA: TGCAGTGCTAGCCCGGGCTCCCGGGCCTACGAGCAGTACTTC.

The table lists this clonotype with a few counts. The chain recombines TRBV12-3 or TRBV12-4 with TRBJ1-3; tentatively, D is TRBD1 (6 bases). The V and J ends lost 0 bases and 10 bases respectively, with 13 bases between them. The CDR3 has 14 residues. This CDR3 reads CASSLAGATGTIYF. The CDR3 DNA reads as TGTGCCAGCAGTTTAGCGGGGGCTACGGGGACCATATATTTT.

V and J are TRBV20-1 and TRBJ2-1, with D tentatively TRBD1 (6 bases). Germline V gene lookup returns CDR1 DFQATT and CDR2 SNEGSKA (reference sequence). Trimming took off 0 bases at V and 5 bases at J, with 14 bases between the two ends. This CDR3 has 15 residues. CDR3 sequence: CSARDPRRGNNEQFF. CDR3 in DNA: TGCAGTGCTAGAGATCCCCGCAGGGGAAACAATGAGCAGTTCTTC.

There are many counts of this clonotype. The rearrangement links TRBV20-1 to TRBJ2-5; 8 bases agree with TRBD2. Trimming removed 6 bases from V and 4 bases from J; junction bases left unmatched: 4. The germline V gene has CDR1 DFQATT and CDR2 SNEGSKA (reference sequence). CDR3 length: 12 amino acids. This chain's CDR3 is CSALGLAETQYF. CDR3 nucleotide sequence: TGCAGTGCCCTCGGACTAGCAGAGACCCAGTACTTC.

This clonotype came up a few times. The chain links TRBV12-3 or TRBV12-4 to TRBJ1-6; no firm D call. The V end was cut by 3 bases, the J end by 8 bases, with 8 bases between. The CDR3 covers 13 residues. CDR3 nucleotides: TGTGCCAGCAGTTTGGTGGGTTATTCACCCCTCCACTTT. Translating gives CASSLVGYSPLHF.

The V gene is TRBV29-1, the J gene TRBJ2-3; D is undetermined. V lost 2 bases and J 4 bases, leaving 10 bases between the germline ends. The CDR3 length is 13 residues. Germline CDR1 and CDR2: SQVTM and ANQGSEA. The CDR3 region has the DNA TGCAGCGTTGAAACAAAATGGGCAGATACGCAGTATTTT. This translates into CSVETKWADTQYF.

CDR3 protein: CASSHSGGSHNSPLHF. The CDR3 nucleotides read TGTGCCAGCAGCCACAGTGGGGGCAGCCATAATTCACCCCTCCACTTT. The V gene is TRBV12-3 or TRBV12-4, the J gene TRBJ1-6, with a weak D call TRBD1 (6 bases). V was shortened by 6 bases and J by 5 bases, with 17 bases between the two germline ends. The CDR3 runs 16 residues.

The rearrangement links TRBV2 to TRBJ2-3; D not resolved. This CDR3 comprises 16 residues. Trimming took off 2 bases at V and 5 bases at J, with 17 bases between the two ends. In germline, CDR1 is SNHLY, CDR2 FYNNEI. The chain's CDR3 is CASSEQGLEALDTQYF. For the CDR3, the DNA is TGTGCCAGCAGTGAACAAGGGCTAGAAGCACTAGATACGCAGTATTTT.

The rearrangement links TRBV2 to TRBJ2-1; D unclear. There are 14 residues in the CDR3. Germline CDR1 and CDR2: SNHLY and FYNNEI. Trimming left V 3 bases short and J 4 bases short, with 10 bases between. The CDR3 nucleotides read TGTGCCAGCAGTGATTTTCACAGATACAATGAGCAGTTCTTC. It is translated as CASSDFHRYNEQFF.